Shown below are 2 T cell receptor beta chains from a single sample sequenced in a study of regulatory T cells in long-lasting Graves disease. Relying on iRepertoire HTBI primers and Arm-PCR of CDR3 regions, the team built TCR beta libraries. TCRdb recomputed calls from the multiplex PCR reads with MiXCR, one row per CDR3 protein. The profile shows around 400,000 distinct CDR3 sequences, 23% of them singletons. Time point meaning: persistent/refractory GD, antithyroid drugs over 5 years with positive TRAb. PBMCs provided the RNA from which the TCR library was made. Here the sequenced sample was peripheral blood mononuclear cells (PBMCs), taken when the disease was refractory, from a patient treated with antithyroid drugs. Every receptor here comes from a female donor with Graves disease.

This chain joins TRBV7-8 and TRBJ2-6, with D possibly matching TRBD2 (5 bases). Germline assignment: CDR1 SGHVS and CDR2 FQNEAQ. The V gene lost 6 bases and the J gene lost 0 bases, with 15 bases spanning the gap. This CDR3 contains 17 residues. CDR3 DNA sequence: TGTGCCAGCAGTCAACGTTCGGGATTCTCTGGGGCCAACGTCCTGACTTTC. Its protein product is CASSQRSGFSGANVLTF.

This clonotype has just a few counts. The rearrangement joins TRBV6-1 to TRBJ2-1, with D unclear. The CDR3 extends over 16 amino acids. From germline, CDR1 is MNHNS and CDR2 SASEGT. V was pared by 5 bases and J by 7 bases, with 21 bases between. The CDR3, as DNA: TGTGCCAGCAGTCATGGCAGATTCACGTTCCGGAATGAGCAGTTCTTC. The encoded protein is CASSHGRFTFRNEQFF.